This T cell receptor beta chain was documented in a study of T-cell reconstitution after alpha-beta-depleted transplantation in children. This clonotype came up many times. Antigen: not known. Germline V CDR1 and CDR2: MDHEN, SYDVKM. The V gene end was trimmed by 4 bases and the J gene end by 7 bases; junction bases not matched to a gene: 7. The CDR3 length is 13 residues. Study findings and constraints: About two months after transplant, alpha-beta T cells reportedly came from several hundred expanded graft clones. Once a year had passed after transplant, T-cell counts and diversity came mostly from newly produced T cells.

It was with unique molecular identifiers that the TCRbeta library was prepared. Each CDR3 protein gets one entry after TCRdb re-called the PCR reads with MiXCR. The table lists 200,000 to 300,000 distinct CDR3 sequences, 7.5% to 9.5% of them singletons. This chain connects TRBV28 to TRBJ2-7; 7 positions match TRBD2. The receptor's source is a male patient under 18 who had a stem cell transplant for acute lymphoblastic leukemia, so the T cells may come from the graft donor. Sequenced material: PBMCs, mostly from graft donor cells, taken 180 days after TCRalphabeta/CD19-depleted stem cell transplant. The CDR3 sequence is CASSSPGRGEQYF. The CDR3, as DNA: TGTGCCAGCAGTTCCCCAGGGCGGGGGGAGCAGTACTTC.